The next 17 T cell receptor beta chains were all read from a single sample in a study of metastatic and nonmetastatic thyroid tumors. Each patient came to thyroid surgery without any prior treatment (of any kind). TCRdb re-clonotyped the PCR reads through MiXCR. Seen here are about 35,000 clones, 30% to 40% observed once, and the top ten hold about 15%. Material for sequencing was tumor tissue. The origin of the receptors is a female donor with papillary thyroid cancer or a benign thyroid nodule (not recorded which). Some clones in this sample may be carry-over from other donors' samples.

CDR3 in amino acids: CSVDRGYGYTF. Written as DNA, the CDR3 is TGCAGTGTGGACAGGGGCTATGGCTACACCTTC. This chain links TRBV20-1 with TRBJ1-2; 9 bases match TRBD1. Germline V lookup: CDR1 DFQATT, CDR2 SNEGSKA (reference sequence). Trimming removed 7 bases from V and 4 bases from J; junction bases left unmatched: 1. The CDR3 has 11 residues.

The chain carries TRBV14 and TRBJ1-5; possibly TRBD1 for D (5 bases). V dropped 1 base and J dropped 4 bases, with 11 bases sitting between them. Germline V CDR1 and CDR2: SGHDN, FVKESK. CDR3 length equals 15 residues. The CDR3 nucleotides read TGTGCCAGCAGCCAAGTCGGGGACCGAAATCAGCCCCAGCATTTT. Its protein product is CASSQVGDRNQPQHF. Together with reference TRBV14 and TRBJ1-5, the CDR3 gives the full variable domain: EAGVTQFPSHSVIEKGQTVTLRCDPISGHDNLYWYRRVMGKEIKFLLHFVKESKQDESGMPNNRFLAERTGGTYSTLKVQPAELEDSGVYFCASSQVGDRNQPQHFGDGTRLSIL.

The chain uses TRBV2 and TRBJ1-6; D not certain. The CDR3 covers 14 residues. The V gene lost 6 bases and the J gene lost 6 bases, with 12 bases spanning the gap. Germline values: CDR1 SNHLY, CDR2 FYNNEI. The CDR3 protein is CASSDRTSNSPLHF. The CDR3 region has the DNA TGTGCCAGCAGCGATAGGACGAGTAATTCACCCCTCCACTTT.

CDR3 sequence (DNA): TGCGCCAGCAGCCCGGACCGGACCGACTATGGCTACACCTTC. This sequence encodes CASSPDRTDYGYTF. The rearrangement uses TRBV5-1 and TRBJ1-2, with D unresolved. This CDR3 region has 14 residues. Looked up from germline, CDR1 is SGHRS and CDR2 is YFSETQ. Trimming took 4 bases from V and 3 from J, leaving 13 bases between them. Full variable domain (missing parts from reference TRBV5-1 and TRBJ1-2): KAGVTQTPRYLIKTRGQQVTLSCSPISGHRSVSWYQQTPGQGLQFLFEYFSETQRNKGNFPGRFSGRQFSNSRSEMNVSTLELGDSALYLCASSPDRTDYGYTFGSGTRLTVV.

This clone was seen only a few times. The chain joins TRBV6-2 or TRBV6-3 to TRBJ1-1; 7 positions match TRBD1. The germline gives CDR1 MNHEY, CDR2 SVGEGT. V was pared by 0 bases and J by 3 bases, with 4 bases of the junction left unmatched. This CDR3 comprises 15 residues. Written as DNA, the CDR3 is TGTGCCAGCAGTTACTCTCAGGGGGGGTACACTGAAGCTTTCTTT. It encodes CASSYSQGGYTEAFF.

V gene TRBV30 combines with J gene TRBJ1-2; perhaps TRBD1 as D (5 bases). Trimming pared 5 bases from V and 4 bases from J, leaving 17 bases between. In germline, CDR1 is GTSNPN, CDR2 SVGIG (reference sequence). The CDR3 is 14 amino acids. CDR3 sequence reads: CAWGISSGAYGYTF. CDR3 nucleotide sequence: TGTGCCTGGGGGATCTCCAGCGGGGCCTATGGCTACACCTTC. The variable domain in full, completed from reference TRBV30 and TRBJ1-2, reads SQTIHQWPATLVQPVGSPLSLECTVEGTSNPNLYWYRQAAGRGLQLLFYSVGIGQISSEVPQNLSASRPQDRQFILSSKKLLLSDSGFYLCAWGISSGAYGYTFGSGTRLTVV.

This clone has only a few counts. This chain uses TRBV2 with TRBJ2-2; the match to TRBD2 covers 11 bases. J was trimmed by 4 bases and V by 8 bases; bases with no gene match: 6. The germline V gene encodes CDR1 SNHLY and CDR2 FYNNEI. This CDR3 has 15 amino acids. In nucleotides, the CDR3 is TGTGCCAGCTCTTCACTAGCGGGAGTCACCGGGGAGCTGTTTTTT. Protein product: CASSSLAGVTGELFF.

Relative to its sample, this clone is large (0.1 to 1%). This chain connects TRBV30 to TRBJ2-3; TRBD2 matches 8 bases. The CDR3 length is 18 residues. CDR1 is GTSNPN, CDR2 SVGIG, per germline (reference sequence). The V and J ends lost 2 bases and 3 bases, in that order; junction bases with no gene match: 16. CDR3 residues: CAWSYSFDSPGGTDTQYF. The DNA for the CDR3 is TGTGCCTGGAGTTATTCTTTCGACAGCCCGGGGGGGACAGATACGCAGTATTTT. Looking up the rest from reference TRBV30 and TRBJ2-3 gives the full variable domain: SQTIHQWPATLVQPVGSPLSLECTVEGTSNPNLYWYRQAAGRGLQLLFYSVGIGQISSEVPQNLSASRPQDRQFILSSKKLLLSDSGFYLCAWSYSFDSPGGTDTQYFGPGTRLTVL.

This clone has more than one count but fewer than ten. The V call is TRBV24-1, the J call TRBJ2-3, with 7 bases lining up with TRBD2. V lost 5 bases, J lost 0 bases, and 1 base stayed unmatched. CDR3 length: 14 residues. Germline assignment: CDR1 KGHDR and CDR2 SFDVKD. Written as DNA, the CDR3 is TGTGCCACCAGTGTTAGCGGGAGCACAGATACGCAGTATTTT. Protein product: CATSVSGSTDTQYF.

The chain links TRBV11-2 to TRBJ2-3; TRBD2 agrees at 8 bases. The CDR3 loop spans 16 amino acids. V trimming: 1 base; J trimming: 5 bases; junction bases outside the gene matches: 8. Germline lookup yields CDR1 SGHAT and CDR2 FQNNGV. CDR3 nucleotide sequence: TGTGCCAGCAGCTTAGGTCCGGGCGCGGGGGGAGATACGCAGTATTTT. Residues: CASSLGPGAGGDTQYF.

The V call is TRBV10-1, the J call TRBJ2-7; D might be TRBD2 (6 bases). The germline CDR1 and CDR2 sequences are WNHNN and SYGVQD (reference sequence). V dropped 1 base and J dropped 7 bases, with 23 bases sitting between them. The CDR3 sequence is 17 residues long. CDR3 protein: CASSELYLSRGLREQYF. The CDR3 coding sequence is TGCGCCAGCAGTGAGTTGTATCTCTCGCGGGGCCTCCGGGAGCAGTACTTC.

The chain uses TRBV11-2 and TRBJ1-1; no clear D gene. Germline-derived CDR1 and CDR2 are SGHAT and FQNNGV. V shed 6 bases and J shed 7 bases, with 18 bases lying between them. This CDR3 contains 14 residues. The CDR3 DNA reads as TGTGCCAGCAGTTCGGGAGGGCTTTTTGTTGAAGCTTTCTTT. As protein: CASSSGGLFVEAFF.

The chain combines TRBV20-1 with TRBJ2-4; TRBD2 matches 9 bases. The CDR3 sequence is 17 residues long. V lost 0 bases, J lost 0 bases, and 6 bases stayed unmatched. CDR1 and CDR2 from the germline V gene are DFQATT and SNEGSKA (reference sequence). In DNA, the CDR3 is TGCAGTGCTAGAGAGCGGGAGGGCCTGTCAGCCAAAAACATTCAGTACTTC. This encodes CSAREREGLSAKNIQYF.

This clone showed up many times. J is TRBJ2-2 and V is TRBV6-1; D ambiguous. The CDR3 spans 13 residues. Trimming cost V 0 bases and J 3 bases, with 2 bases left between them. In germline, CDR1 is MNHNS, CDR2 SASEGT. As DNA, the CDR3 is TGTGCCAGCAGTGAAGCGGACACCGGGGAGCTGTTTTTT. This codes for CASSEADTGELFF.

This chain uses TRBV28 with TRBJ1-2; possibly TRBD1 for D (6 bases). The germline V and J ends were trimmed by 5 bases and 8 bases, with 21 bases remaining between them. The CDR3 sequence is 15 residues long. CDR1 MDHEN and CDR2 SYDVKM come from the germline V gene. CDR3 in DNA: TGTGCCAGCAGTGTCCGGGACACCGAGTTTAGGGGCTACACCTTC. Translation: CASSVRDTEFRGYTF.

This clone appeared a few times. The V and J genes are TRBV7-8 and TRBJ2-7; D is ambiguous. Looked up from germline, CDR1 is SGHVS and CDR2 is FQNEAQ. The CDR3 length is 15 residues. Trimming removed 7 bases at V and 3 bases at J, with 19 bases between. The DNA of the CDR3 is TGTGCCAGCACCGTCTACCCAGGAGACTTCTACGAGCAGTACTTC. Encoded protein: CASTVYPGDFYEQYF.

This clone was detected many times. The chain joins TRBV28 to TRBJ1-6, with 7 bases aligning to TRBD1. This CDR3 is built from 15 residues. Losses at the gene ends were 2 bases for V and 3 bases for J; bases not matched to a gene: 1. From germline, CDR1 is MDHEN and CDR2 SYDVKM. This chain's CDR3 is CASSLGQVYNSPLHF. The CDR3 DNA reads TGTGCCAGCAGTTTAGGACAGGTCTATAATTCACCCCTCCACTTT.